This T cell receptor beta chain was recorded in a study of blood T cell repertoires in COVID-19. CDR1 is MNHEY and CDR2 is SVGEGT in the germline V gene. There are 14 residues in the CDR3. The V end lost 5 bases, the J end lost 1 base, and 11 bases lay between the germline ends. This clone came up once. TCRdb's copy holds only in-frame clones and misses some; the assay was immunoSEQ multiplex PCR. The sample holds about 220,000 clones, roughly 82% seen once. The source is a man aged 50 to 59 with active or convalescent COVID-19. The sequencing sample was made of peripheral blood. This chain connects TRBV6-2 or TRBV6-3 to TRBJ1-1, with D possibly matching TRBD1 (6 bases). CDR3 in DNA: TGTGCCAGCAGTACACAGGGCAGGAACACTGAAGCTTTCTTT. Residues: CASSTQGRNTEAFF.